The 20 T cell receptor beta chains reported below all come from one sample, sequenced in a study of blood T cell repertoires in COVID-19. Profiled with immunoSEQ multiplex PCR; TCRdb holds only in-frame clones, not every one. Of around 100,000 clones detected, 75% to 90% appear once; the ten largest clones hold approximately 4.3%. Sample: peripheral blood. The receptors originated from a woman aged 45-59 years with acute or convalescent COVID-19.

This clone occurred a few times. J is TRBJ2-7 and V is TRBV29-1, with 10 positions matching TRBD1. The CDR3 has 13 residues. Germline V gene lookup returns CDR1 SQVTM and CDR2 ANQGSEA. V trimming: 3 bases; J trimming: 2 bases; junction bases outside the gene matches: 1. The CDR3 loop is CSVEGQGPYEQYF. The CDR3 DNA reads TGCAGCGTTGAGGGACAGGGGCCCTACGAGCAGTACTTC.

CDR3 sequence (DNA): TGTGCCAGCAGCCCCGGTATGAACACTGAAGCTTTCTTT. Protein: CASSPGMNTEAFF. The chain has TRBV11-2 and TRBJ1-1; D is unresolved. V shed 5 bases and J shed 0 bases, with 7 bases lying between them. The CDR3 contains 13 residues. The germline CDR1 and CDR2 sequences are SGHAT and FQNNGV.

The chain recombines TRBV6-6 with TRBJ2-7, with D unresolved. The CDR3 sequence is 11 residues long. From germline, CDR1 is MNHNY and CDR2 SVGAGI (reference sequence). Trimming stripped 0 bases from V and 7 bases from J, with 4 bases between. The CDR3, as DNA: TGTGCCAGCAGTTACTCCAGGGAGCAGTACTTC. Residues: CASSYSREQYF.

The chain recombines TRBV7-3 with TRBJ2-1; possible D gene TRBD1, 6 bases. The germline gives CDR1 SGHTA, CDR2 FQGTGA. CDR3 length: 12 residues. V dropped 4 bases and J dropped 7 bases, with 8 bases sitting between them. CDR3 region: CASSYTGNEQFF. The CDR3 DNA follows: TGTGCCAGCAGCTATACAGGGAATGAGCAGTTCTTC.

The chain is built from TRBV2 and TRBJ2-7, with D possibly matching TRBD1 (6 bases). Germline V lookup: CDR1 SNHLY, CDR2 FYNNEI. Trimming took 10 bases from V and 0 from J, leaving 10 bases between them. The CDR3 is made up of 12 amino acids. The CDR3 DNA reads TGTGCCATCAACAGGGTCTCCTACGAGCAGTACTTC. This encodes CAINRVSYEQYF.

The rearrangement uses TRBV7-2 and TRBJ2-7; 8 bases match TRBD2. Germline assignment: CDR1 SGHTA and CDR2 FQGNSA. This CDR3 has 13 amino acids. Unmatched junction bases numbered 8, after V lost 6 bases and J lost 7 bases. The CDR3 loop is CASSRGLVDEQYF. The CDR3 bases are TGTGCCAGCAGTAGGGGACTAGTAGATGAGCAGTACTTC.

The V gene is TRBV12-3 or TRBV12-4, the J gene TRBJ1-1, with D uncertain. The length of the CDR3 is 12 residues. Between the trimmed V and J ends, which lost 0 bases and 8 bases, there was a span of 7 bases. For the CDR3, the DNA is TGTGCCAGCAGTTTAGCCAGGATCGAAGCTTTCTTT. Its translation is CASSLARIEAFF.

This rearrangement joins TRBV5-1 to TRBJ1-1, with D possibly TRBD1 on 5 matching bases. This CDR3 region has 16 residues. CDR1 and CDR2 from the germline V gene are SGHRS and YFSETQ. With 3 bases removed from V and 1 base from J, the gap between germline ends came to 16 bases. CDR3 region: CASSSYSGTENTEAFF. The CDR3 DNA is TGCGCCAGCAGCTCCTACTCCGGGACTGAGAACACTGAAGCTTTCTTT.

V and J are TRBV28 and TRBJ2-7; a possible D gene is TRBD1 (6 bases). This CDR3 contains 14 residues. Germline V gene sequence: CDR1 MDHEN, CDR2 SYDVKM. V lost 5 bases, J lost 3 bases, and 14 bases lay in between. The CDR3 here is CASSRAGAYYEQYF. DNA for the CDR3: TGTGCCAGCAGTCGGGCAGGGGCATACTACGAGCAGTACTTC. Full variable domain (outside the CDR3, taken from reference TRBV28 and TRBJ2-7): DVKVTQSSRYLVKRTGEKVFLECVQDMDHENMFWYRQDPGLGLRLIYFSYDVKMKEKGDIPEGYSVSREKKERFSLILESASTNQTSMYLCASSRAGAYYEQYFGPGTRLTVT.

The chain has TRBV9 and TRBJ1-1, with 9 positions matching TRBD1. The CDR3 totals 16 residues. The V gene end was trimmed by 0 bases and the J gene end by 0 bases; junction bases not matched to a gene: 3. CDR1 is SGDLS, CDR2 YYNGEE, per germline. This CDR3 is CASSVGQGEMNTEAFF. As DNA, the CDR3 is TGTGCCAGCAGCGTAGGACAGGGGGAAATGAACACTGAAGCTTTCTTT.

The chain uses TRBV10-3 and TRBJ1-2; weak D call: TRBD1 (5 bases). The CDR3 totals 14 residues. V was trimmed by 0 bases and J by 8 bases, leaving 13 bases between them. Germline-derived CDR1 and CDR2 are ENHRY and SYGVKD. The CDR3, as DNA: TGTGCCATCAGTGAGTCGAGGCAGGGAAACGGCTACACCTTC. This codes for CAISESRQGNGYTF.

The rearrangement links TRBV12-3 or TRBV12-4 to TRBJ1-5; D might be TRBD1 (5 bases). V was trimmed by 6 bases and J by 7 bases, leaving 13 bases between them. The CDR3 length is 13 residues. The CDR3 nucleotides read TGTGCCAGCAGGAAGGGGCTGGGGCAGCCCCAGCATTTT. Protein: CASRKGLGQPQHF.

The J gene is TRBJ2-5, the V gene TRBV2; 8 bases match TRBD1. Per the germline V gene, CDR1 is SNHLY and CDR2 is FYNNEI. CDR3 length: 14 residues. V was pared by 8 bases and J by 2 bases, with 7 bases of the junction left unmatched. The CDR3 region has the DNA TGTGCCAGCCTCCTGGGACAGGTACAAGAGACCCAGTACTTC. It encodes CASLLGQVQETQYF.

The chain joins TRBV30 to TRBJ1-5; unclear D gene. CDR3 length equals 13 residues. Germline V gene lookup returns CDR1 GTSNPN and CDR2 SVGIG (reference sequence). V was cut by 2 bases and J by 5 bases, with 10 bases left in between. CDR3 sequence (DNA): TGTGCCTGGAGTACAGAGATAGATCAGCCCCAGCATTTT. Its translation: CAWSTEIDQPQHF.

This chain connects TRBV9 to TRBJ2-3; 10 bases align to TRBD1. Germline trimming cut 8 bases from V and 0 bases from J; bases unmatched to any gene: 18. The germline V gene encodes CDR1 SGDLS and CDR2 YYNGEE. There are 19 residues in the CDR3. CDR3 DNA: TGTGCCAGTACCCGGGATGGGACAGGGGCTTCCTTCAGCACAGATACGCAGTATTTT. Translation: CASTRDGTGASFSTDTQYF.

The chain recombines TRBV23-1 with TRBJ2-3; 7 nucleotides align to TRBD2. TRBV23-1 is sorted into the ORF group, with uncertain function. This CDR3 comprises 14 residues. CDR3 residues: CSRKSGTSTDTQYF. The CDR3 DNA is TGCAGCAGGAAGAGCGGGACTAGCACAGATACGCAGTATTTT.

The chain combines TRBV12-2 with TRBJ2-7; the tabulated D call, TRBD2, remains unverified against the DNA. TRBV12-2 constitutes a pseudogene. The CDR3 sequence is 16 residues long. CDR3: CASRLGARECDYEQYF. CDR3 nucleotide sequence: TGTGCAAGTCGCTTAGGGGCGCGGGAGTGTGATTACGAGCAGTACTTC.

The chain has TRBV19 and TRBJ2-3, with TRBD2 identical over 8 bases. The germline V gene encodes CDR1 LNHDA and CDR2 SQIVND (reference sequence). CDR3 size: 15 residues. With 5 bases clipped from V and 4 bases from J, the junction kept 8 bases outside the gene matches. CDR3 nucleotide sequence: TGTGCCAGTAGTTCTAGAGCGGGAGTCGCAGATACGCAGTATTTT. This codes for CASSSRAGVADTQYF.

The chain uses TRBV6-5 and TRBJ2-3, with 11 bases aligning to TRBD1. CDR1 is MNHEY and CDR2 is SVGAGI in the germline V gene. V dropped 4 bases and J dropped 2; count of bases not matched to a gene: 5. This CDR3 contains 16 residues. The CDR3 loop is CASSSGQGAPTDTQYF. CDR3 DNA sequence: TGTGCCAGCAGTTCCGGACAGGGGGCTCCCACAGATACGCAGTATTTT.

The chain has TRBV2 and TRBJ1-4; 8 bases agree with TRBD1. CDR1 is SNHLY and CDR2 is FYNNEI in the germline V gene. There are 15 residues in the CDR3. J gave up 3 bases and V 5 bases, and 5 bases lay outside the gene matches. CDR3 residues: CASSPGTGSNEKLFF. The DNA for the CDR3 is TGTGCCAGCAGTCCCGGGACAGGCTCTAATGAAAAACTGTTTTTT.